This TCR beta chain originates from a study of blood T cell repertoires in COVID-19 (dated by TCRdb to 2020 to 2021). Study-wide context: Samples from collaborators originated in the United States, Italy and Spain and spanned both the acute and convalescent phases of COVID-19. HLA class I and class II types, where available, came from metadata supplied by the sample provider rather than from assay-based typing. The prospective study material was composed of cDNA or gDNA derived from T cells, B-cell-depleted T cells, or PBMCs. The sample metadata nearly always contained a de-identified subject ID, COVID-19 status, age in years and sex. The dataset comprised deeply sampled blood TCRbeta repertoires from subjects exposed to, actively infected with, or recovered from COVID-19. Samples came from the ongoing ImmuneRACE study (first 160 participants) plus 1,254 subjects from 6 global collaborators. The repertoires were released in a freely available public database meant as a resource for research on the immune response to SARS-CoV-2. Overall study outcomes, separate from this receptor: The quantity of clinical and demographic metadata differed by source and by participant and was supplied without curation.

The collaborating institutions used their own protocols to collect whole blood in K2EDTA tubes. Collaborator samples were shipped for TCRbeta analysis as frozen whole blood, isolated PBMCs, or DNA extracted from either sample type. About this clone itself: No cognate antigen has been identified for it. Nothing much larger sits one base from this clone, and base qualities are not available.

TCRbeta CDR3 regions were amplified from genomic DNA by means of the immunoSEQ Assay, a bias-controlled multiplex PCR. Per the authors' processing: The number of nucleated cells in each sample was estimated by amplification of reference gene primers within the assay. To quantify the absolute abundance of each unique TCRbeta CDR3 rearrangement, sequence reads were collapsed and filtered. For each sample, productive Simpson clonality was calculated by taking the square root of Simpson's diversity index across productive rearrangements. Here the immuneACCESS table is served through TCRdb, limited to in-frame sequences with V and J called. Missing clones are a known gap in these copies; in checked studies unresolved V genes cover under half, and the rest lacks a known reason. Clonal size and the V and J genes are those of that table, whereas D and trimming came from the DNA. The sample profile shows 290,000 or so clones; approximately 86% of them were found once. The ten biggest clones cover over 1% of the sample.

Sequenced: peripheral blood. The sequence was obtained from a man in his 70s with acute or convalescent COVID-19.

The DNA sequence follows: TGTGCCAGCAGCTTGCTGGGGGGAGGCAGGGCCAAAAACATTCAGTACTTC. This encodes CASSLLGGGRAKNIQYF. The rearrangement joined TRBV5-6 to TRBJ2-4; the D gene is perhaps TRBD2, from 6 matching bases. Based on the germline V gene, the CDR1 and CDR2 sequences are SGHDT and YYEEEE. V sheds 1 base and J sheds 1 base, leaving 15 bases between their ends. Spanning cysteine to phenylalanine, the CDR3 consists of 17 amino acids. Only the CDR3 DNA stays, 51 bases, in frame from base 1.